Below, 5 T cell receptor beta chains from the same sample are listed, as sequenced in a study of CD8 T cells in ankylosing spondylitis (dated by TCRdb to about 2017). To prepare the library, 5' RACE was applied. The data were produced on an Illumina HiSeq 2500. TCRdb trimmed the raw reads at Q25, called clones with MiXCR and kept productive beta chains. Records with the same CDR3 protein are collapsed into one entry carrying the most frequent genes and DNA. This sample gives roughly 160,000 distinct CDR3 sequences in total; 8.5% to 10% of them show up just once. The ten largest clones take up about 15% of the sample. The sequenced material came from blood, either unsorted or a sorted T cell fraction (not recorded which). The origin of the receptors is a female donor with ankylosing spondylitis or in good health (not recorded which).

This clonotype showed up just a few times. The genes are TRBV28 and TRBJ1-1; maybe TRBD1 (5 bases). With 3 bases removed from V and 13 bases from J, the gap between germline ends came to 12 bases. The CDR3 loop spans 11 amino acids. Germline CDR1 is MDHEN and CDR2 is SYDVKM. CDR3 sequence (DNA): TGTGCCAGCAGTTTTTCAGGGTTGGGTTTCTTT. Encoded protein: CASSFSGLGFF.

This clonotype has just a few counts. V usage is TRBV7-3 and J usage is TRBJ2-1, with 10 positions matching TRBD1. The CDR3 loop spans 15 amino acids. CDR1 is SGHTA, CDR2 FQGTGA, per germline. V shed 5 bases and J 8 bases; nucleotides not matched to a gene: 9. The DNA of the CDR3 is TGTGCCAGCAGCCCGGGGACAGGGGCGGAGGATGAGCAGTTCTTC. Translated: CASSPGTGAEDEQFF.

This clonotype was detected ten times or more. The rearrangement joins TRBV7-9 to TRBJ2-1, with 11 bases that match TRBD2. Germline-derived CDR1 and CDR2 are SEHNR and FQNEAQ (reference sequence). J gave up 5 bases and V 2 bases, and 5 bases lay outside the gene matches. There are 16 residues in the CDR3. The CDR3 loop reads CASSLLLAGGHNEQFF. The CDR3 nucleotides read TGTGCCAGCAGCTTACTCCTAGCGGGAGGCCACAATGAGCAGTTCTTC.

This clonotype was observed a few times. The rearrangement links TRBV3-1 to TRBJ2-1, with D unresolved. The CDR3 is 18 amino acids. Germline CDR1 LGHDT, CDR2 YNNKEL (reference sequence). V was clipped by 0 bases and J by 2 bases, with 17 bases between them. CDR3 amino acids: CASSQEQRTANPYNEQFF. Written as DNA, the CDR3 is TGTGCCAGCAGCCAAGAGCAAAGGACGGCAAACCCCTACAATGAGCAGTTCTTC.

The rearrangement joins TRBV28 to TRBJ2-5; no definite D call. CDR1 MDHEN and CDR2 SYDVKM come from the germline V gene. The V end was cut by 4 bases, the J end by 9 bases, with 9 bases between. CDR3 length: 11 amino acids. In DNA, the CDR3 is TGTGCCAGCAGTTCTAATGGGGCCCAGTACTTC. This gives the protein CASSSNGAQYF. Full variable domain (remainder filled in from reference TRBV28 and TRBJ2-5): DVKVTQSSRYLVKRTGEKVFLECVQDMDHENMFWYRQDPGLGLRLIYFSYDVKMKEKGDIPEGYSVSREKKERFSLILESASTNQTSMYLCASSSNGAQYFGPGTRLLVL.